This TCR beta chain originates from a study of blood T cell repertoires in COVID-19. Across the study: There were acute and convalescent COVID-19 samples, and they came from the United States, Italy and Spain.

Produced via immunoSEQ multiplex PCR; TCRdb's table is partial and in-frame only. The sample lists about 310,000 clones, around 92% seen once, with roughly a tenth in the top ten. The participants were between roughly 18 and 100 years old and came from 20 to 30 US areas. Participant-given clinical history determined each cohort assignment. Per the germline V gene, CDR1 is SNHLY and CDR2 is FYNNEI. The ends lost 6 bases at V and 6 bases at J; junction bases unmatched: 7. There are 15 residues in the CDR3. This receptor was identified in a woman aged 25-40 years who had recovered from COVID-19. The rearrangement uses TRBV2 and TRBJ2-1; 11 bases align to TRBD2. Sequencing input: PBMCs or T cells enriched from blood (not recorded which). For the CDR3, the DNA is TGTGCCAGCAGGGGGGGACTAGCGGTAGTCAATGAGCAGTTCTTC. Protein sequence: CASRGGLAVVNEQFF.